Reported below is one TCR beta chain. Antigen: not known. These data originate in a study of T cell responses to AZD1222 COVID-19 vaccine. General observations from the study: White British donors predominated, females outnumbered males, and clonal diversity was possibly underestimated. The breadth and depth of Spike-specific TCRs increased once two AZD1222 doses had been given.

V was pared by 5 bases and J by 4 bases, with 18 bases between. The CDR3 has 16 residues. CDR1 and CDR2 (germline): MNHEY, SVGEGT. Method: immunoSEQ multiplex PCR; TCRdb's copy keeps in-frame clones and lacks some. This sample has over 110,000 clones, with roughly 90% found just once. V is TRBV6-2 or TRBV6-3 and J is TRBJ1-5; no definite D call. The sequence came from an adult who received the AZD1222 COVID-19 vaccine. This sample comprised peripheral blood, obtained 28 days after the second AZD1222 dose. This CDR3 reads CASSLASRGLNQPQHF. CDR3 nucleotide sequence: TGTGCCAGCAGTCTGGCCAGCCGAGGATTAAATCAGCCCCAGCATTTT.